This T cell receptor beta chain was captured by sequencing in a study of blood T cells in healthy people across ages. Overall study context: Capture via template switching afforded approximately one barcoded beta molecule per two T cells.

The CDR3 totals 15 residues. V gave up 6 bases and J gave up 5 bases; unmatched junction bases: 10. Germline V gene lookup returns CDR1 DFQATT and CDR2 SNEGSKA (reference sequence). A second PCR, run for about 7 to 11 cycles, used a sample-barcoded 5' primer plus a J-beta primer mix. TCRdb processed the 5' RACE reads anew with MiXCR; each CDR3 protein has one entry. The sample consists of around 990,000 distinct CDR3 sequences, approximately 38% of them appearing once. In this sample, this clonotype turned up a few times. Its antigen is undetermined. Study conclusions and caveats: Per million T cells, TCR beta diversity dropped about linearly as age rose.

The individuals who served as donors were healthy Caucasians living in Russia, aged about 6 to 100. Every sample had a minimum of 6 million PBMCs isolated. This clonotype was obtained from a man between 18 and 29 years old in good health. This sequence joins TRBV20-1 and TRBJ1-6, with 7 bases lining up with TRBD1. Sequencing was carried out using blood. The CDR3 DNA follows: TGCAGTGCCCGTATCCCGGGACAGAATAATTCACCCCTCCACTTT. Residues: CSARIPGQNNSPLHF.